This T cell receptor beta chain was captured in a study of T cell changes during pregnancy in multiple sclerosis (dated by TCRdb to the late 2010s). The study in broad terms: Changes in the T cell repertoire over the course of pregnancy were examined in this study in women with multiple sclerosis.

In the case of this clone: Its antigen is not yet known. Base qualities are missing; no much larger clone stands one base away.

Library preparation employed the immunoSEQ multiplex PCR assay. This is the immuneACCESS table as TCRdb keeps it, with only in-frame sequences that have V and J called. A part of the clones is gone; compared with another copy, unresolved V genes explain less than half, and the rest is unexplained. Recorded for this sample are tens of thousands of clones; 92% of them occurred a single time. Of the sample, less than 3.5% is held by the ten largest clones. Inclusive of the bounding cysteine and phenylalanine, the CDR3 is 15 residues long. CDR3 DNA only is kept here, 45 bases in frame from base 1. The germline V gene (reference sequence) yields LNHDA for CDR1 and SQIVND for CDR2. Trimming removed 6 bases from V and 1 base from J, leaving 15 bases between the germline ends.

The receptor was isolated from a female donor in good health, enrolled as a control in a pregnancy study. Material: peripheral blood, obtained in the third trimester of pregnancy. The rearrangement combines TRBV19 with TRBJ1-1; tentative D gene TRBD1, with 6 bases matching. The sequenced DNA: TGTGCCAGTAGAGTAGGGGGTTCGGGGAACACTGAAGCTTTCTTT. The encoded protein is CASRVGGSGNTEAFF.